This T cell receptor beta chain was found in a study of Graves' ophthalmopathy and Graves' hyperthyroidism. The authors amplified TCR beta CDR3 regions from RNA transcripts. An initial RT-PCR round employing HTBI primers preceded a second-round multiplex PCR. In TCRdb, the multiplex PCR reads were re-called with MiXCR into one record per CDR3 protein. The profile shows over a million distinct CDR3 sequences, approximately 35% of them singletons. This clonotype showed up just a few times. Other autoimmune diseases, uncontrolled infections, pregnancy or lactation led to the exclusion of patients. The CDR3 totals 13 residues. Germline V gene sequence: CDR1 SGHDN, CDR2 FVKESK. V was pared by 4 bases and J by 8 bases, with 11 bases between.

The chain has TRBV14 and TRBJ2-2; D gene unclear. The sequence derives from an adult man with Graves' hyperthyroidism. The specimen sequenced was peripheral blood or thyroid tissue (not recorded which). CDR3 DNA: TGTGCCAGCAGCCCCTCGGGTAGGGGGGAGCTGTTTTTT. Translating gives CASSPSGRGELFF.